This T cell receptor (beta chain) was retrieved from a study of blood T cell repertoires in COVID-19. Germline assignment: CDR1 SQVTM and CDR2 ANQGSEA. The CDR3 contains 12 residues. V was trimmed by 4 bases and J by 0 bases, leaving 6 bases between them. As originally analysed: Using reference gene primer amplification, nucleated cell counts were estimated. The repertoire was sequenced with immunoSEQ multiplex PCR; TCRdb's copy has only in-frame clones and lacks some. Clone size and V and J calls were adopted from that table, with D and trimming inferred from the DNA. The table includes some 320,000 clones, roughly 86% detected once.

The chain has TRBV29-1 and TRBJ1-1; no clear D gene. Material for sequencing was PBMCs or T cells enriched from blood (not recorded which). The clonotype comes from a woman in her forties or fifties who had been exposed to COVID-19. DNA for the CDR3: TGCAGCGTTGCCAGAATGAACACTGAAGCTTTCTTT. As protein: CSVARMNTEAFF.